This is a list of T cell receptor beta chains from one sample in a study of blood T cell repertoires in COVID-19. Repertoires were generated with immunoSEQ multiplex PCR, while TCRdb's copy carries only in-frame clones and drops some. The table includes about 100,000 clones, 70% to 80% detected once. Sequences were obtained from peripheral blood. The receptor set was obtained from a human donor in a cohort sampled during active COVID-19. Each CDR3 is given with its conserved first and last residue. Each record gives: J gene, V gene, D gene, clone size, CDR3 protein, CDR3 DNA. The D gene is left open where the match is weak. The size of a clone is reported for some rows only, either as once, few or many, or as a class for expanded clones.

j_gene: TRBJ1-5; v_gene: TRBV7-8; d_gene: NA; abundance: NA; CDR3aa: CASSLARHLSNQPQHF; CDR3nt: TGTGCCAGCAGCTTAGCGAGACACCTTAGCAATCAGCCCCAGCATTTT
j_gene: TRBJ1-4; v_gene: TRBV28; d_gene: NA; abundance: NA; CDR3aa: CASSLPGMANEKLFF; CDR3nt: TGTGCCAGCAGTCTGCCAGGGATGGCTAATGAAAAACTGTTTTTT
j_gene: TRBJ2-7; v_gene: TRBV21-1; d_gene: NA; abundance: few; CDR3aa: CASSKRKTTGEQYF; CDR3nt: TGTGCCAGCAGCAAAAGGAAGACAACGGGGGAGCAGTACTTC
j_gene: TRBJ2-1; v_gene: TRBV6-2/TRBV6-3; d_gene: TRBD2; abundance: NA; CDR3aa: CASSYWASGPSYNEQFF; CDR3nt: TGTGCCAGCAGTTACTGGGCTAGCGGACCTTCTTACAATGAGCAGTTCTTC
j_gene: TRBJ2-5; v_gene: TRBV14; d_gene: NA; abundance: NA; CDR3aa: CASSQIWGRKETQYF; CDR3nt: TGTGCCAGCAGCCAAATATGGGGGCGGAAAGAGACCCAGTACTTC
j_gene: TRBJ2-1; v_gene: TRBV7-7; d_gene: NA; abundance: NA; CDR3aa: CASSLESAGEQFF; CDR3nt: TGTGCTAGCAGCTTAGAGAGCGCGGGGGAGCAGTTCTTC
j_gene: TRBJ1-2; v_gene: TRBV18; d_gene: NA; abundance: NA; CDR3aa: CASSPDSFNYGYTF; CDR3nt: TGTGCCAGCTCACCAGACAGCTTTAACTATGGCTACACCTTC
j_gene: TRBJ2-1; v_gene: TRBV19; d_gene: TRBD1; abundance: NA; CDR3aa: CASTTGQGRGNEQFF; CDR3nt: TGTGCCAGTACCACCGGACAGGGTAGGGGCAATGAGCAGTTCTTC
j_gene: TRBJ1-2; v_gene: TRBV28; d_gene: NA; abundance: NA; CDR3aa: CASSFATNYGYTF; CDR3nt: TGTGCCAGCAGTTTCGCGACTAACTATGGCTACACCTTC
j_gene: TRBJ1-1; v_gene: TRBV5-1; d_gene: NA; abundance: NA; CDR3aa: CASSLVSTGPEAFF; CDR3nt: TGCGCCAGCAGCTTGGTCTCGACAGGTCCTGAAGCTTTCTTT
j_gene: TRBJ2-1; v_gene: TRBV18; d_gene: NA; abundance: NA; CDR3aa: CASSPRGFEQGQFF; CDR3nt: TGTGCCAGCTCACCAAGGGGGTTCGAACAGGGGCAGTTCTTC
j_gene: TRBJ2-2; v_gene: TRBV29-1; d_gene: NA; abundance: NA; CDR3aa: CSVGGLAWPGELFF; CDR3nt: TGCAGCGTTGGTGGGCTAGCTTGGCCCGGGGAGCTGTTTTTT
j_gene: TRBJ2-1; v_gene: TRBV24-1; d_gene: NA; abundance: NA; CDR3aa: CATSEQGSNEQFF; CDR3nt: TGTGCCACCAGTGAACAGGGCTCCAATGAGCAGTTCTTC
j_gene: TRBJ2-1; v_gene: TRBV7-3; d_gene: TRBD2; abundance: NA; CDR3aa: CASSLSSSGTYNEQFF; CDR3nt: TGTGCCAGCAGCTTAAGTTCTAGCGGGACCTACAATGAGCAGTTCTTC
j_gene: TRBJ1-1; v_gene: TRBV20-1; d_gene: TRBD1; abundance: NA; CDR3aa: CSASLPGQGAVNTEAFF; CDR3nt: TGCAGTGCTAGTCTGCCGGGACAGGGGGCGGTGAACACTGAAGCTTTCTTT
j_gene: TRBJ1-2; v_gene: TRBV6-5; d_gene: NA; abundance: NA; CDR3aa: CASSYRTGGYTF; CDR3nt: TGTGCCAGCAGTTACCGGACTGGTGGCTACACCTTC
j_gene: TRBJ2-5; v_gene: TRBV10-1; d_gene: NA; abundance: NA; CDR3aa: CASSESTTGETQYF; CDR3nt: TGCGCCAGCAGTGAGTCGACGACGGGGGAGACCCAGTACTTC
j_gene: TRBJ2-2; v_gene: TRBV18; d_gene: NA; abundance: NA; CDR3aa: CASSPRAGLNTGELFF; CDR3nt: TGTGCCAGCTCACCAAGAGCCGGACTGAACACCGGGGAGCTGTTTTTT
j_gene: TRBJ2-1; v_gene: TRBV19; d_gene: TRBD1; abundance: NA; CDR3aa: CASNLGREGASYNEQFF; CDR3nt: TGTGCCAGTAACTTAGGAAGAGAGGGGGCCTCCTACAATGAGCAGTTCTTC
j_gene: TRBJ2-7; v_gene: TRBV29-1; d_gene: NA; abundance: NA; CDR3aa: CSVQTGASYEQYF; CDR3nt: TGCAGCGTTCAAACGGGAGCGTCCTACGAGCAGTACTTC
j_gene: TRBJ2-2; v_gene: TRBV4-2; d_gene: TRBD2; abundance: NA; CDR3aa: CASSQDLRDYNTGELFF; CDR3nt: TGTGCCAGCAGCCAAGATTTAAGGGACTATAACACCGGGGAGCTGTTTTTT
j_gene: TRBJ2-3; v_gene: TRBV25-1; d_gene: TRBD1; abundance: few; CDR3aa: CASTPGTGADTQYF; CDR3nt: TGTGCCAGCACCCCCGGGACAGGGGCAGATACGCAGTATTTT
j_gene: TRBJ2-5; v_gene: TRBV6-1; d_gene: NA; abundance: NA; CDR3aa: CASSERGTIQETQYF; CDR3nt: TGTGCCAGCAGTGAAAGGGGGACAATCCAAGAGACCCAGTACTTC
j_gene: TRBJ1-1; v_gene: TRBV6-2/TRBV6-3; d_gene: NA; abundance: many; CDR3aa: CASSFRRGTEAFF; CDR3nt: TGTGCCAGCAGTTTCCGAAGAGGCACTGAAGCTTTCTTT
j_gene: TRBJ1-1; v_gene: TRBV7-2; d_gene: NA; abundance: NA; CDR3aa: CASSLIPFTGNTEAFF; CDR3nt: TGTGCCAGCAGCTTGATCCCTTTCACAGGGAACACTGAAGCTTTCTTT
j_gene: TRBJ1-6; v_gene: TRBV5-1; d_gene: TRBD1; abundance: NA; CDR3aa: CASSFSTGEGSPLHF; CDR3nt: TGCGCCAGCAGCTTTTCGACAGGGGAGGGTTCACCCCTCCACTTT
j_gene: TRBJ2-2; v_gene: TRBV27; d_gene: TRBD1; abundance: NA; CDR3aa: CASSKPGQTNTGELFF; CDR3nt: TGTGCCAGCAGTAAACCGGGACAGACGAACACCGGGGAGCTGTTTTTT